A single sample gave rise to the 11 T cell receptor beta chains below, sequenced in a study of T cell responses to AZD1222 COVID-19 vaccine. TCRdb's copy holds only in-frame clones and misses some; the assay was immunoSEQ multiplex PCR. The profile shows approximately 100,000 clones, around 86% of them singletons. The starting material was peripheral blood, obtained 28 days after the second dose of the MenACWY control vaccine. These TCRs come from an adult who received the MenACWY meningococcal vaccine as a control.

The chain uses TRBV6-2 or TRBV6-3 and TRBJ2-7, with 10 bases aligning to TRBD2. This CDR3 spans 11 amino acids. The ends lost 6 bases at V and 10 bases at J; junction bases unmatched: 3. CDR1 and CDR2 from the germline V gene are MNHEY and SVGEGT. This CDR3 reads CASSLAGAQYF. The CDR3 region has the DNA TGTGCCAGCAGCCTAGCGGGGGCACAGTACTTC.

This chain uses TRBV25-1 with TRBJ1-4; 9 bases are shared with TRBD1. Germline V gene sequence: CDR1 MGHDK, CDR2 SYGVNS. The CDR3 loop spans 16 amino acids. V lost 4 bases, J lost 5 bases, and 8 bases stayed unmatched. In DNA form, the CDR3 reads TGTGCCAGCAGTGGTGTAGCGGGACAGGGAAATGAAAAACTGTTTTTT. This codes for CASSGVAGQGNEKLFF.

Note on this clone: Other DNA variants within this sample encode the same CDR3. This chain uses TRBV19 with TRBJ1-1, with D unclear. V lost 3 bases and J 2 bases, leaving 7 bases between the germline ends. CDR3 length: 13 residues. CDR1 is LNHDA, CDR2 SQIVND, per germline (reference sequence). As DNA, the CDR3 is TGTGCCAGTAGTATGACCGATAACACTGAAGCTTTCTTT. Amino acids: CASSMTDNTEAFF. The full variable domain, rest sourced from reference TRBV19 and TRBJ1-1, is DGGITQSPKYLFRKEGQNVTLSCEQNLNHDAMYWYRQDPGQGLRLIYYSQIVNDFQKGDIAEGYSVSREKKESFPLTVTSAQKNPTAFYLCASSMTDNTEAFFGQGTRLTVV.

This clone was recorded only once. The gene calls are TRBV12-3 or TRBV12-4 and TRBJ1-4; D might be TRBD1 (5 bases). This CDR3 is 13 amino acids long. Trimming cost V 7 bases and J 4 bases, with 10 bases left between them. CDR3: CASMGPYNEKLFF. CDR3 coding DNA: TGTGCCAGCATGGGGCCTTATAATGAAAAACTGTTTTTT.

This clone occurred once. V is TRBV12-3 or TRBV12-4 and J is TRBJ2-7; 7 bases are shared with TRBD2. The CDR3 length is 13 residues. J was trimmed by 6 bases and V by 5 bases; bases with no gene match: 7. The CDR3 DNA sequence: TGTGCCAGCAGTCTAACGACGGGGGGCGAGCAGTACTTC. As protein: CASSLTTGGEQYF.

This clone was seen once. The chain joins TRBV4-3 to TRBJ1-2; 9 positions agree with TRBD1. The CDR3 has 16 amino acids. The J segment lost 0 bases and the V segment lost 3 bases, leaving 5 bases of the junction unmatched. The germline gives CDR1 LGHNA, CDR2 YSLEER. CDR3 region: CASSQDGTGTNYGYTF. DNA of the CDR3: TGCGCCAGCAGCCAGGACGGGACAGGGACTAACTATGGCTACACCTTC.

The chain recombines TRBV27 with TRBJ2-7, with D possibly being TRBD1 (6 bases). Trimming removed 4 bases from V and 3 bases from J, with 22 bases in between. CDR3 size: 17 residues. The germline V gene encodes CDR1 MNHEY and CDR2 SMNVEV (reference sequence). CDR3 loop: CASSYNRASFVGYEQYF. The CDR3, as DNA: TGTGCCAGCAGTTATAACAGGGCCAGCTTCGTTGGCTACGAGCAGTACTTC.

CDR3 protein: CATIDQAGLGGTEAFF. The CDR3, as DNA: TGTGCCACCATCGATCAAGCTGGTCTGGGGGGCACTGAAGCTTTCTTT. This rearrangement joins TRBV15 to TRBJ1-1; weak D call: TRBD1 (5 bases). The V gene's germline CDR1 is LNHNV and CDR2 YYDKDF (reference sequence). V dropped 7 bases and J dropped 4 bases, with 22 bases sitting between them. The CDR3 is 16 amino acids.

V and J are TRBV18 and TRBJ2-3; D is uncertain. Germline V CDR1 and CDR2: KGHSH, LQKENI. V lost 3 bases to trimming and J lost 6 bases, with 7 bases between them. The CDR3 contains 12 residues. CDR3 residues: CASSPSLDTQYF. Written as DNA, the CDR3 is TGTGCCAGCTCACCTAGCTTGGATACGCAGTATTTT. Together with reference TRBV18 and TRBJ2-3, the CDR3 gives the full variable domain: NAGVMQNPRHLVRRRGQEARLRCSPMKGHSHVYWYRQLPEEGLKFMVYLQKENIIDESGMPKERFSAEFPKEGPSILRIQQVVRGDSAAYFCASSPSLDTQYFGPGTRLTVL.

The V gene is TRBV19, the J gene TRBJ1-6, with 8 positions matching TRBD1. The CDR3 covers 18 residues. Unmatched junction bases numbered 10, after V lost 6 bases and J lost 0 bases. Germline assignment: CDR1 LNHDA and CDR2 SQIVND (reference sequence). CDR3 amino acids: CASSPDRGTASYNSPLHF. The CDR3 DNA reads as TGTGCCAGTAGCCCCGACAGGGGTACGGCCTCCTATAATTCACCCCTCCACTTT.

The chain joins TRBV28 to TRBJ1-4, with D perhaps matching TRBD1 (6 bases). This CDR3 region has 17 residues. The ends were cut back, 4 bases at V and 3 bases at J, with 18 bases in the middle. Germline lookup yields CDR1 MDHEN and CDR2 SYDVKM. As DNA, the CDR3 is TGTGCCAGCAGTTCAGAGCACAGGGTTGGAGCTAATGAAAAACTGTTTTTT. This gives the protein CASSSEHRVGANEKLFF.